These 23 T cell receptor beta chains share one sample of origin, sequenced in a study of EBV T-cell therapy then PD-1 blockade in nasopharyngeal carcinoma. The treatment denotes: AdE1-LMPpoly-expanded autologous EBV-specific T-cell therapy followed by anti-PD-1 nivolumab. TCRdb keeps only in-frame clones here, not all; method: immunoSEQ multiplex PCR. This sample has 20,000 or so clones, with more than 70% found just once. Their specific antigens are unknown. The source was CD8+ T cells from blood, collected between days 30 and 35 from a patient whose treatment included autologous EBV-specific T cells and nivolumab. Receptors originate from a man aged 35 to 55 with nasopharyngeal carcinoma.

This clone is medium-sized. The CDR3 coding sequence is TGTGCCAGCAGTATGCAGGCCGGGGATGGTGAGCAGTTCTTC. Protein: CASSMQAGDGEQFF. The rearrangement links TRBV25-1 to TRBJ2-1, with a weak D call TRBD2 (5 bases). V was trimmed by 5 bases and J by 9 bases, leaving 17 bases between them. There are 14 residues in the CDR3. In germline, CDR1 is MGHDK, CDR2 SYGVNS.

This clone ranks as medium-sized. The V and J genes are TRBV3-1 (or the pseudogene TRBV3-2) and TRBJ2-1; D may be TRBD1 (6 bases). Per the germline V gene, CDR1 is LGHDT and CDR2 is YNNKEL (reference sequence). Between the trimmed V and J ends, which lost 4 bases and 8 bases, there was a span of 9 bases. There are 12 residues in the CDR3. The CDR3 nucleotides read TGTGCCAGCAGCCCTACAGGGTATGAGCAGTTCTTC. This encodes CASSPTGYEQFF.

This chain links TRBV24-1 with TRBJ2-1; possibly TRBD1 or TRBD2 for D (5 bases each). The ends were cut back, 5 bases at V and 6 bases at J, with 13 bases in the middle. CDR3 length: 14 amino acids. Germline-derived CDR1 and CDR2 are KGHDR and SFDVKD. In nucleotides, the CDR3 is TGTGCCACCAGTGGGGGGACGGCCCCCAATGAGCAGTTCTTC. Amino acids: CATSGGTAPNEQFF.

The chain is built from TRBV5-4 and TRBJ2-7; 9 nucleotides line up with TRBD1. The CDR3 spans 14 residues. Trimming cost V 1 base and J 5 bases; bases outside gene matches: 4. In germline, CDR1 is SGHNT, CDR2 YYREEE (reference sequence). CDR3 bases: TGTGCCAGCAGCTTGTCCGGGACAGGGCACGAGCAGTACTTC. Its translation: CASSLSGTGHEQYF.

This clone has just one count. The V and J genes are TRBV4-3 and TRBJ2-3; D uncertain. The CDR3 contains 13 residues. CDR1 is LGHNA and CDR2 is YSLEER in the germline V gene. V lost 3 bases and J lost 8, with 12 bases in between. CDR3 residues: CASSQPLGGTQYF. The CDR3 DNA is TGCGCCAGCAGCCAGCCGCTAGGCGGTACGCAGTATTTT.

CDR3 protein: CASSDAFKGDNSPLHF. The CDR3 DNA follows: TGTGCCAGCAGTGACGCTTTTAAGGGGGATAATTCACCCCTCCACTTT. This chain uses TRBV25-1 with TRBJ1-6; D might be TRBD1 (6 bases). The CDR3 contains 16 residues. The germline CDR1 and CDR2 sequences are MGHDK and SYGVNS. Trimming removed 3 bases at V and 5 bases at J, with 14 bases between.

This clone showed up just once. The V gene is TRBV27, the J gene TRBJ2-3; D is perhaps TRBD1 (5 bases). The CDR3 spans 15 residues. Germline assignment: CDR1 MNHEY and CDR2 SMNVEV (reference sequence). V shed 10 bases and J shed 2 bases, with 19 bases lying between them. The CDR3 sequence: CATTQGAGFTDTQYF. The CDR3 DNA reads as TGTGCCACTACCCAAGGGGCAGGCTTCACAGATACGCAGTATTTT.

The V and J genes are TRBV4-3 and TRBJ2-5, with D possibly matching TRBD2 (6 bases). Germline assignment: CDR1 LGHNA and CDR2 YSLEER. The V gene lost 0 bases and the J gene lost 4 bases, with 12 bases spanning the gap. The CDR3 loop spans 15 amino acids. The CDR3 coding sequence is TGCGCCAGCAGCCAAGATTACGAGGAGGGAGAGACCCAGTACTTC. Protein: CASSQDYEEGETQYF.

The V gene is TRBV9, the J gene TRBJ1-1; 7 bases match TRBD1. The ends lost 4 bases at V and 10 bases at J; junction bases unmatched: 22. The CDR3 totals 17 residues. Germline CDR1 SGDLS, CDR2 YYNGEE. The CDR3 DNA follows: TGTGCCAGCAGCTCACGCGGGGAGGGAGGGGGCGCGGTATTAGCTTTCTTT. It codes for CASSSRGEGGGAVLAFF.

The J gene is TRBJ1-4, the V gene TRBV28; TRBD1 aligns across 10 bases. J lost 6 bases, V lost 4 bases, and 8 bases had no gene match. This CDR3 comprises 16 residues. CDR1 MDHEN and CDR2 SYDVKM come from the germline V gene. The CDR3 loop reads CASSWETGTGDEKLFF. The CDR3 coding sequence is TGTGCCAGCAGTTGGGAAACCGGGACAGGGGATGAAAAACTGTTTTTT.

This rearrangement joins TRBV5-4 to TRBJ2-5, with 9 bases that match TRBD1. This CDR3 has 13 residues. Germline lookup yields CDR1 SGHNT and CDR2 YYREEE (reference sequence). V shed 2 bases, J shed 9 bases, and the junction held 5 bases outside the gene matches. The CDR3 here is CASSFRQGEAQYF. In nucleotides, the CDR3 is TGTGCCAGCAGCTTTCGACAGGGGGAGGCCCAGTACTTC.

The chain joins TRBV5-4 to TRBJ1-2, with D unclear. CDR3 length equals 13 residues. Germline lookup yields CDR1 SGHNT and CDR2 YYREEE (reference sequence). V was pared by 1 base and J by 4 bases, with 8 bases between. The CDR3 here is CASSLSESYGYTF. CDR3 coding DNA: TGTGCCAGCAGCTTGTCTGAAAGCTATGGCTACACCTTC.

The chain combines TRBV7-7 with TRBJ2-3; D assignment may be TRBD1 or TRBD2 (6 bases each). CDR3 length: 17 residues. V dropped 2 bases and J dropped 1 base, with 16 bases sitting between them. The V gene's germline CDR1 is SSHAT and CDR2 FNYEAQ (reference sequence). In nucleotides, the CDR3 is TGTGCCAGCAGCTTATCACCCTCGGGGGCGGGCACAGATACGCAGTATTTT. This translates into CASSLSPSGAGTDTQYF. The whole variable domain, remainder taken from reference TRBV7-7 and TRBJ2-3, is GAGVSQSPRYKVTKRGQDVTLRCDPISSHATLYWYQQALGQGPEFLTYFNYEAQPDKSGLPSDRFSAERPEGSISTLTIQRTEQRDSAMYRCASSLSPSGAGTDTQYFGPGTRLTVL.

This clone was seen just once. The CDR3 reads CASASQGETEAFF. DNA of the CDR3: TGTGCTAGTGCCTCTCAGGGGGAAACTGAAGCTTTCTTT. J is TRBJ1-1 and V is TRBV12-5, with 7 nucleotides matching TRBD1. The CDR3 consists of 13 residues. The V gene end was trimmed by 7 bases and the J gene end by 5 bases; junction bases not matched to a gene: 7. Germline CDR1 is LGHNT and CDR2 is FRNRAP.

The rearrangement joins TRBV6-6 to TRBJ1-2; D is ambiguous. This CDR3 has 11 residues. With 2 bases removed from V and 7 bases from J, the gap between germline ends came to 5 bases. The germline CDR1 and CDR2 sequences are MNHNY and SVGAGI (reference sequence). CDR3 amino acids: CASSYDSGYTF. CDR3 DNA sequence: TGTGCCAGCAGTTACGACTCTGGCTACACCTTC.

CDR3 sequence (DNA): TGTGCCAGCAGCGGCCCCGACAGGGGGGCTTTCTTT. Amino acids: CASSGPDRGAFF. The chain joins TRBV13 to TRBJ1-1; 9 nucleotides align to TRBD1. The CDR3 loop spans 12 amino acids. CDR1 and CDR2 from the germline V gene are PRHDT and FYEKMQ (reference sequence). The trim removed 5 bases at V and 11 bases at J, leaving 6 bases unmatched.

This clone was seen only once. This chain links TRBV28 with TRBJ1-5, with D uncertain. The CDR3 is 13 residues long. Trimming left V 3 bases short and J 3 bases short, with 6 bases between. Germline-derived CDR1 and CDR2 are MDHEN and SYDVKM. The DNA of the CDR3 is TGTGCCAGCAGTTTCTACGACAATCAGCCCCAGCATTTT. Residues: CASSFYDNQPQHF.

The J gene is TRBJ2-2, the V gene TRBV4-2, with 8 nucleotides matching TRBD2. Germline loops: CDR1 LGHNA, CDR2 YNFKEQ. There are 18 residues in the CDR3. Trimming at V came to 4 bases and at J to 4 bases, leaving 14 bases not matched to a gene. This CDR3 is CASSLRTSGGASTGELFF. In nucleotides, the CDR3 is TGTGCCAGCAGCCTTAGAACCAGCGGGGGTGCGAGCACCGGGGAGCTGTTTTTT.

With regard to this clone: Other DNA sequences in the same sample also yield this CDR3. The chain recombines TRBV5-1 with TRBJ2-5; D not resolved. V lost 0 bases and J 0 bases, leaving 12 bases between the germline ends. This CDR3 contains 16 residues. Germline lookup yields CDR1 SGHRS and CDR2 YFSETQ. CDR3 DNA: TGCGCCAGCAGCTTGGAACAGATCCCCTACCAAGAGACCCAGTACTTC. It yields the protein CASSLEQIPYQETQYF.

The V call is TRBV25-1, the J call TRBJ2-3; D not resolved. V gave up 7 bases and J gave up 10 bases, with 15 bases separating them. The germline gives CDR1 MGHDK, CDR2 SYGVNS. The CDR3 consists of 12 residues. The CDR3, as DNA: TGTGCCAGCACCAAGGACCCACATGCGCAGTATTTT. Residues: CASTKDPHAQYF.

The V gene is TRBV29-1, the J gene TRBJ1-3, with TRBD1 identical over 7 bases. V was pared by 6 bases and J by 7 bases, with 6 bases of the junction left unmatched. The CDR3 is made up of 12 amino acids. From germline, CDR1 is SQVTM and CDR2 ANQGSEA. The CDR3 DNA sequence: TGCAGCGTCGCCGGGACAGCGAACACCATATATTTT. Amino acids: CSVAGTANTIYF.

The V call is TRBV6-6, the J call TRBJ2-1; D is perhaps TRBD1 (6 bases). V was trimmed by 2 bases and J by 7 bases, leaving 15 bases between them. The CDR3 is 15 residues long. The V gene's germline CDR1 is MNHNY and CDR2 SVGAGI (reference sequence). CDR3 sequence: CASSYDSGEGNEQFF. The CDR3 DNA reads as TGTGCCAGCAGTTACGACTCAGGGGAAGGAAATGAGCAGTTCTTC.

This chain uses TRBV30 with TRBJ2-1; D uncertain. CDR1 is GTSNPN, CDR2 SVGIG, per germline (reference sequence). The CDR3 length is 12 residues. With 0 bases removed from V and 5 bases from J, the gap between germline ends came to 5 bases. CDR3 sequence (DNA): TGTGCCTGGAGTGTACCCGACAATGAGCAGTTCTTC. This translates into CAWSVPDNEQFF.